Listed below are T cell receptor beta chains from one sample, sequenced in a study. TCRdb independently ran MiXCR on the 5' RACE reads; one entry per CDR3 protein. This table holds just under 65,000 distinct CDR3 sequences, under 25% found once. Sequencing was performed on memory CD4+ T cells sorted from a lymph node. These receptors all come from a female donor with breast cancer. The CDR3 runs from the conserved cysteine through the conserved F or W. The D gene is left open where the match is weak. Clone sizes are given selectively: once, few, many, or a class where the clone is expanded.

cdr3_nt: TGCAGTGCTAGGAGGAGTAAGGGCTATGGCTACACCTTC
cdr3_aa: CSARRSKGYGYTF
v_call: TRBV20-1
d_call: NA
j_call: TRBJ1-2
clone_size: few

cdr3_nt: TGCGCCAGCAGCTTGACCATGGGCAGGGATACGCAGTATTTT
cdr3_aa: CASSLTMGRDTQYF
v_call: TRBV5-1
d_call: NA
j_call: TRBJ2-3
clone_size: many

cdr3_nt: TGTGCCAGCAGCTATTTGGCAGCAAACACTTACAATGAGCAGTTCTTC
cdr3_aa: CASSYLAANTYNEQFF
v_call: TRBV13
d_call: NA
j_call: TRBJ2-1
clone_size: NA

cdr3_nt: TGTGCCAGCAGCATAGGGGTTTTAAATTCACCCCTCCACTTT
cdr3_aa: CASSIGVLNSPLHF
v_call: TRBV9
d_call: NA
j_call: TRBJ1-6
clone_size: NA

cdr3_nt: TGTGCCAGCAGGTTCTGGTCCAGAAGCACAGATACGCAGTATTTT
cdr3_aa: CASRFWSRSTDTQYF
v_call: TRBV5-6
d_call: NA
j_call: TRBJ2-3
clone_size: NA

cdr3_nt: TGCAGTGCATGGGGGACTAACTATCAGCCCCAGCATTTT
cdr3_aa: CSAWGTNYQPQHF
v_call: TRBV20-1
d_call: NA
j_call: TRBJ1-5
clone_size: NA

cdr3_nt: TGTGCCAGCAGCTTAGGGGGCGAACAGCCCCAGCATTTT
cdr3_aa: CASSLGGEQPQHF
v_call: TRBV7-8
d_call: NA
j_call: TRBJ1-5
clone_size: many

cdr3_nt: TGCGCCAGCAGCCTCCCGCGGGTAGCGGGGACGAACACCGGGGAGCTGTTTTTT
cdr3_aa: CASSLPRVAGTNTGELFF
v_call: TRBV5-1
d_call: TRBD2
j_call: TRBJ2-2
clone_size: few

cdr3_nt: TGTGCCAGCCAGACCGCCGGGACAGGTCGCTCTGGCTACACCTTC
cdr3_aa: CASQTAGTGRSGYTF
v_call: TRBV6-5
d_call: TRBD1
j_call: TRBJ1-2
clone_size: many

cdr3_nt: TGCAGTGCTAAAACCGGGACTAGTAATCAAGAGACCCAGTACTTC
cdr3_aa: CSAKTGTSNQETQYF
v_call: TRBV20-1
d_call: TRBD2
j_call: TRBJ2-5
clone_size: NA

cdr3_nt: TGTGCCAGCAGTCTTATGGGAGAGCAGTTCTTC
cdr3_aa: CASSLMGEQFF
v_call: TRBV7-2
d_call: NA
j_call: TRBJ2-1
clone_size: few

cdr3_nt: TGTGCCAGCAGCCCCGGGGTTGCCGGGGAGCTGTTTTTT
cdr3_aa: CASSPGVAGELFF
v_call: TRBV7-3
d_call: NA
j_call: TRBJ2-2
clone_size: NA

cdr3_nt: TGTGCCAGCAGCGCAACTGGCAATGAGCAGTTCTTC
cdr3_aa: CASSATGNEQFF
v_call: TRBV7-6
d_call: NA
j_call: TRBJ2-1
clone_size: many

cdr3_nt: TGTGCCAGCAGTTACTCGACGACAGGGACTGAAGCTTTCTTT
cdr3_aa: CASSYSTTGTEAFF
v_call: TRBV6-5
d_call: TRBD1
j_call: TRBJ1-1
clone_size: NA

cdr3_nt: TGTGCCAGCAGCTTAGGTTCGGGTTCTACTGAAGCTTTCTTT
cdr3_aa: CASSLGSGSTEAFF
v_call: TRBV7-2
d_call: NA
j_call: TRBJ1-1
clone_size: many

cdr3_nt: TGTGCCAGCAGTGAAATGGGAGAGCAGTACTTC
cdr3_aa: CASSEMGEQYF
v_call: TRBV6-1
d_call: NA
j_call: TRBJ2-7
clone_size: NA

cdr3_nt: TGTGCCAGCTCACCCCCGGCCGGGACGAACACTGAAGCTTTCTTT
cdr3_aa: CASSPPAGTNTEAFF
v_call: TRBV18
d_call: NA
j_call: TRBJ1-1
clone_size: few

cdr3_nt: TGTGCCACCGGTGAGGCGGGGCATGGCAATGAGCAGTTCTTC
cdr3_aa: CATGEAGHGNEQFF
v_call: TRBV12-3/TRBV12-4
d_call: NA
j_call: TRBJ2-1
clone_size: many

cdr3_nt: TGTGCCAGCAGTTACGAATACGTTCAGCCCCAGCATTTT
cdr3_aa: CASSYEYVQPQHF
v_call: TRBV6-2/TRBV6-3
d_call: NA
j_call: TRBJ1-5
clone_size: many

cdr3_nt: TGTGCCAGCAATGAAGAACTCCGGTGGGACAGGGCAAACATTCAGTACTTC
cdr3_aa: CASNEELRWDRANIQYF
v_call: TRBV6-1
d_call: TRBD1
j_call: TRBJ2-4
clone_size: NA

cdr3_nt: TGCAGTGCTAGGGTCTCTGGGGCCAACGTCCTGACTTTC
cdr3_aa: CSARVSGANVLTF
v_call: TRBV20-1
d_call: NA
j_call: TRBJ2-6
clone_size: few

cdr3_nt: TGTGCCAGCAGCCTATTGGACCCACTTTTTGATGAGCAGTTCTTC
cdr3_aa: CASSLLDPLFDEQFF
v_call: TRBV7-8
d_call: NA
j_call: TRBJ2-1
clone_size: NA

cdr3_nt: TGTGCCAGCAGCTTAGCACTCGGGCAGTACGAGCAGTACTTC
cdr3_aa: CASSLALGQYEQYF
v_call: TRBV7-2
d_call: NA
j_call: TRBJ2-7
clone_size: NA

cdr3_nt: TGTGCCAGCAGCTTAATAGCGGGAGGGGGGGAGACCCAGTACTTC
cdr3_aa: CASSLIAGGGETQYF
v_call: TRBV13
d_call: TRBD2
j_call: TRBJ2-5
clone_size: few